This T cell receptor beta chain was sequenced during a study of blood T cell repertoires in COVID-19. About the research overall: Italy, Spain and the United States were the sources of the convalescent and acute COVID-19 samples. T cells, B-cell-depleted T cells, or PBMCs supplied cDNA or gDNA.

A Seattle source enrolled patients during active infection and followed them longitudinally. The CDR3 loop spans 13 amino acids. V gave up 6 bases and J gave up 2 bases, with 12 bases separating them. Germline V gene lookup returns CDR1 SGHRS and CDR2 YFSETQ. Per the original data handling: Reference gene primer amplification gave nucleated cell count estimates. Data came from immunoSEQ multiplex PCR; TCRdb stores just in-frame clones and leaves some out. V and J calls and clone size come straight from that table; D and trimming were deduced from the DNA. The sample carries approximately 210,000 clones, around four fifths recorded once.

The chain uses TRBV5-1 and TRBJ2-7, with TRBD1 as a possible D gene (5 bases). The sequence was obtained from a man in his sixties with COVID-19, enrolled during active disease. Input material: peripheral blood. The CDR3 bases are TGCGCCAGCACAGGGTTGACGACCTACGAGCAGTACTTC. Its protein product is CASTGLTTYEQYF.